Here is one T cell receptor (beta chain) with its context. In the authors' workflow: Estimation of nucleated cell counts was performed using reference gene primer amplification. Some clones are missing from TCRdb's copy, which holds only in-frame ones; the method was immunoSEQ multiplex PCR. The V and J calls and clone size were taken over from that table, and D and trimming were inferred from the DNA. The sample records approximately 250,000 clones, around 90% being singletons. Seattle researchers signed up patients amid active infection and tracked them longitudinally. This record comes from a study of blood T cell repertoires in COVID-19. Whole-study context: COVID-19 samples, acute and convalescent, were from the United States, Italy and Spain. PBMCs, B-cell-depleted T cells, or T cells provided the cDNA or gDNA that made up the material.

The CDR3 is made up of 15 amino acids. The germline CDR1 and CDR2 sequences are ENHRY and SYGVKD. The junction had 2 bases not matched to a gene; V was cut back by 3 bases and J by 5 bases. The receptor was derived from a man aged 30 to 45 with COVID-19, enrolled during active disease. The chain joins TRBV10-3 to TRBJ2-5; 14 bases map to TRBD2. Material for sequencing was peripheral blood. The CDR3 protein is CAISDGTSGGETQYF. Here the CDR3 DNA reads TGTGCCATCAGTGATGGGACTAGCGGGGGTGAGACCCAGTACTTC.